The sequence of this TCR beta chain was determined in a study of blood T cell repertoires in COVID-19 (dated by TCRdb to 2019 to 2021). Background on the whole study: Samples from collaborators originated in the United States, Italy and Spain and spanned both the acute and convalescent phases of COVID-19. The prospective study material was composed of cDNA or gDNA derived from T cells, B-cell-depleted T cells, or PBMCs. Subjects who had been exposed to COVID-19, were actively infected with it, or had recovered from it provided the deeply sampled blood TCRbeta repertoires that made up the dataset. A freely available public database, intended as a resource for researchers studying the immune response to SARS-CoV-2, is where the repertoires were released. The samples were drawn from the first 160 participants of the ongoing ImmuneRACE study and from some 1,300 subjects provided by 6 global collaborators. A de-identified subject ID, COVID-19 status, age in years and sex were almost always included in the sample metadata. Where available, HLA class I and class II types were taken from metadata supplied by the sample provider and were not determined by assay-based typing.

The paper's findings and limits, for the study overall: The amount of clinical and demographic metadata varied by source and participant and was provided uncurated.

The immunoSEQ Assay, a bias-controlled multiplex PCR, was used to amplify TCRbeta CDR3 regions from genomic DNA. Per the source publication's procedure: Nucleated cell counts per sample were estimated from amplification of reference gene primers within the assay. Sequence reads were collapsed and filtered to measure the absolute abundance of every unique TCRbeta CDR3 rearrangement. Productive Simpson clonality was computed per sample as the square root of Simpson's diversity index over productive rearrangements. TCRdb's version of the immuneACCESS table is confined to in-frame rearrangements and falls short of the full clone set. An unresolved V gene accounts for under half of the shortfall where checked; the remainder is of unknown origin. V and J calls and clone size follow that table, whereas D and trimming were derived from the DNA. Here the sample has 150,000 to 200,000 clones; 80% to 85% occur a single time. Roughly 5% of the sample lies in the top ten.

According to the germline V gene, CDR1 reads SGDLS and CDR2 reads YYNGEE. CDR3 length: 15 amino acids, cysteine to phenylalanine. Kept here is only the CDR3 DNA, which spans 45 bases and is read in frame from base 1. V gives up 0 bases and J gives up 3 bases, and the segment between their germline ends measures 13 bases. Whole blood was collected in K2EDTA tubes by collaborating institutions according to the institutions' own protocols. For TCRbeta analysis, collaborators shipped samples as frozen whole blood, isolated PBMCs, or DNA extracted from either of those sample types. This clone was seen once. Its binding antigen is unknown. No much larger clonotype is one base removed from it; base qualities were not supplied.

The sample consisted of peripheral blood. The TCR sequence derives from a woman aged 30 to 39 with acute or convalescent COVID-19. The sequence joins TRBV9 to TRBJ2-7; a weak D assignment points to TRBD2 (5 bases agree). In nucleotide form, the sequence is TGTGCCAGCAGCGTAGGAAGCGGCGCTCTCTACGAGCAGTACTTC. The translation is CASSVGSGALYEQYF. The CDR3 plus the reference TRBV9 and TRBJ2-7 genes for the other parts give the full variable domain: DSGVTQTPKHLITATGQRVTLRCSPRSGDLSVYWYQQSLDQGLQFLIQYYNGEERAKGNILERFSAQQFPDLHSELNLSSLELGDSALYFCASSVGSGALYEQYFGPGTRLTVT.